The rows below give T cell receptor beta chains drawn from one sample of a study of T cells of healthy individuals. TCRdb itself ran the 5' RACE reads through MiXCR, one entry per CDR3 protein. The repertoire holds 100,000 or so distinct CDR3 sequences, with 17% as singletons. Receptors originate from a human donor in good health. The CDR3 runs from the conserved cysteine through the conserved F or W. Fields, in order: D gene, clone size, J gene, V gene, CDR3 DNA, CDR3 protein. D genes are given only for firm matches. Clone size is given for some rows only: seen once, a few or many times, or a class if the clone is expanded.

D: -; size: -; J: TRBJ2-1; V: TRBV6-2/TRBV6-3; DNA: TGTGCCAGCAGGATAGGTGGCTACAATGAGCAGTTCTTC; CDR3: CASRIGGYNEQFF
D: TRBD2; size: -; J: TRBJ2-7; V: TRBV5-6; DNA: TGTGCCAGCAGCTTGGCGGGGGGGCCGGAGGAGCAGTACTTC; CDR3: CASSLAGGPEEQYF
D: -; size: few; J: TRBJ2-7; V: TRBV6-2/TRBV6-3; DNA: TGTGCCAGCAGCCGAAGGGATCCCTACTACGAGCAGTACTTC; CDR3: CASSRRDPYYEQYF
D: -; size: -; J: TRBJ2-2; V: TRBV3-1; DNA: TGTGCCAGCAGCCAAGAATTAGGGGGACAAGTCATAAACACCGGGGAGCTGTTTTTT; CDR3: CASSQELGGQVINTGELFF
D: -; size: many; J: TRBJ1-1; V: TRBV6-5; DNA: TGTGCCAGCAGTTACTCCGGACGCCAGGGATGGAACACTGAAGCTTTCTTT; CDR3: CASSYSGRQGWNTEAFF
D: -; size: many; J: TRBJ2-7; V: TRBV4-3; DNA: TGCGCCAGCAGCCAAGATTGGGCTTACGGGCAGTACTTC; CDR3: CASSQDWAYGQYF
D: TRBD1; size: medium-sized; J: TRBJ2-6; V: TRBV28; DNA: TGTGCCAGCAGCCTAGGGGGACAGGGAAACGTCCTGACTTTC; CDR3: CASSLGGQGNVLTF
D: TRBD1; size: few; J: TRBJ2-3; V: TRBV6-6; DNA: TGTGCCAGCAGTGGGACAGACACAGATACGCAGTATTTT; CDR3: CASSGTDTDTQYF
D: TRBD1; size: -; J: TRBJ2-7; V: TRBV27; DNA: TGTGCCAGCAGCCCGGACAGGTCTGGCCTTGAGCAGTACTTC; CDR3: CASSPDRSGLEQYF
D: -; size: -; J: TRBJ2-1; V: TRBV7-9; DNA: TGTGCCAGCAGCTCGGAGCGGGCCCGGGGGTATGAGCAGTTCTTC; CDR3: CASSSERARGYEQFF
D: TRBD1; size: many; J: TRBJ2-1; V: TRBV20-1; DNA: TGCAGTGCCCAAGGACAGGGGGAATACAATGAGCAGTTCTTC; CDR3: CSAQGQGEYNEQFF
D: -; size: many; J: TRBJ2-5; V: TRBV5-5; DNA: TGTGCCAGCAGCTTGGTTGCGACAAATCAAGAGACCCAGTACTTC; CDR3: CASSLVATNQETQYF
D: -; size: few; J: TRBJ1-6; V: TRBV25-1; DNA: TGTGCCAGCAGTGAAGATGAGGATTCACCCCTCCACTTT; CDR3: CASSEDEDSPLHF
D: TRBD1; size: -; J: TRBJ1-2; V: TRBV20-1; DNA: TGCAGTGCTTCCCGTGGTACAGGGGCCTATGGCTACACCTTC; CDR3: CSASRGTGAYGYTF
D: -; size: -; J: TRBJ2-7; V: TRBV28; DNA: TGTGCCAGCAGTTTCTACTACGAGCAGTACTTC; CDR3: CASSFYYEQYF
D: -; size: many; J: TRBJ2-7; V: TRBV5-5; DNA: TGTGCCAGCAGCTTAAGGACGGGCGAGCAGTACTTC; CDR3: CASSLRTGEQYF
D: -; size: -; J: TRBJ1-1; V: TRBV11-2; DNA: TGTGCCAGCAGCATCGACAGAGACACTGAAGCTTTCTTT; CDR3: CASSIDRDTEAFF
D: TRBD1; size: -; J: TRBJ1-1; V: TRBV27; DNA: TGTGCCAGCAGTACAGGGGGCTTCGGCACTGAAGCTTTCTTT; CDR3: CASSTGGFGTEAFF
D: -; size: -; J: TRBJ2-5; V: TRBV6-2/TRBV6-3; DNA: TGTGCCAGCAGACCAGGGTTTCGAGGACGGGAGACCCAGTACTTC; CDR3: CASRPGFRGRETQYF
D: -; size: -; J: TRBJ2-4; V: TRBV20-1; DNA: TGCAGTGCGATCAGGGATTTAGGCATTCAGTACTTC; CDR3: CSAIRDLGIQYF
D: TRBD2; size: few; J: TRBJ2-5; V: TRBV27; DNA: TGTGCCAGCAGTCTCGGCGGGGGGGCCCTCGGAGAGACCCAGTACTTC; CDR3: CASSLGGGALGETQYF
D: -; size: -; J: TRBJ1-2; V: TRBV5-1; DNA: TGCGCCAGCAGCTTGGACGGTAACTATGGCTACACCTTC; CDR3: CASSLDGNYGYTF
D: -; size: -; J: TRBJ2-2; V: TRBV9; DNA: TGTGCCAGCAGCGCCAGCTCCTTACAGGGAGGGACCGGGGAGCTGTTTTTT; CDR3: CASSASSLQGGTGELFF
D: -; size: -; J: TRBJ2-7; V: TRBV28; DNA: TGTGCCAGCAGCCTCCAGTTTTACGAGCAGTACTTC; CDR3: CASSLQFYEQYF
D: TRBD2; size: few; J: TRBJ2-3; V: TRBV7-3; DNA: TGTGCCAGCAGCTCGCGCGGGGGGGCCACCACAGATACGCAGTATTTT; CDR3: CASSSRGGATTDTQYF
D: -; size: many; J: TRBJ2-3; V: TRBV19; DNA: TGTGCCAGTAGTTCCCGGGTCCTCACAGATACGCAGTATTTT; CDR3: CASSSRVLTDTQYF
D: TRBD2; size: -; J: TRBJ2-1; V: TRBV5-1; DNA: TGCGCCAGCAGCTGGGGACTAGCGGGTATATACAATGAGCAGTTCTTC; CDR3: CASSWGLAGIYNEQFF